These T cell receptor beta chains were read from a single sample in a study of blood T cell repertoires in COVID-19. The repertoire was sequenced with immunoSEQ multiplex PCR; TCRdb's copy has only in-frame clones and lacks some. The sample yields about 100,000 clones, 80% seen once. Sequenced material: peripheral blood. These receptors were taken from a man in his fifties who had recovered from COVID-19. Each CDR3 is given with its conserved first and last residue. A D gene is named only where the DNA matches it firmly. Size is stated for part of the rows, as once, few or many counts, or as a class when the clone is expanded.

clone size | J gene | D gene | V gene | CDR3 DNA | CDR3 protein
- | TRBJ1-1 | - | TRBV5-1 | TGCGCCAGCGCGGGGGCGGGGGCAACTGAAGCTTTCTTT | CASAGAGATEAFF
- | TRBJ1-5 | TRBD1 | TRBV2 | TGTGCCAGCAGTGCTTTACAGGGGTGGGAACAGCCCCAGCATTTT | CASSALQGWEQPQHF
few | TRBJ1-5 | TRBD1 | TRBV7-8 | TGTGCCAGCAGCCAGAAGAGGGGGCAGAATCAGCCCCAGCATTTT | CASSQKRGQNQPQHF
- | TRBJ2-2 | - | TRBV10-3 | TGTGCCATCAGTGAGTCGATAGACACCGGGGAGCTGTTTTTT | CAISESIDTGELFF
- | TRBJ2-7 | - | TRBV4-3 | TGCGCCAGCAGCCAAGGTGACTCTGCCTCCTACGAGCAGTACTTC | CASSQGDSASYEQYF
- | TRBJ1-1 | TRBD1 | TRBV9 | TGTGCCAGCAGCGTACGGACAGGGGGCGGGGACACTGAAGCTTTCTTT | CASSVRTGGGDTEAFF
few | TRBJ2-1 | - | TRBV6-5 | TGTGCCAGCAATCCCCTAGGGGGGGGAGGCAATGAGCAGTTCTTC | CASNPLGGGGNEQFF
- | TRBJ1-2 | TRBD1 | TRBV7-3 | TGTGCCAGCAGCAAGGGGACAGTGGAGGAGGGCTATGGCTACACCTTC | CASSKGTVEEGYGYTF
- | TRBJ2-3 | - | TRBV10-3 | TGTGCCATCAGTGAGCCGGGGATGGGGAACACAGATACGCAGTATTTT | CAISEPGMGNTDTQYF
few | TRBJ2-5 | TRBD2 | TRBV6-4 | TGTGCCAGCAGTGACCCAGCGGGAGGTATACAAGAGACCCAGTACTTC | CASSDPAGGIQETQYF